Listed below are T cell receptor beta chains from one sample, sequenced in a study of tumor-infiltrating lymphocytes in glioblastoma multiforme. TCRdb fed the multiplex PCR reads into MiXCR, producing one record per CDR3 protein. The sample comprises over 10,000 distinct CDR3 sequences, approximately 72% of which are singletons, and over 25% rests with the top ten. Sequenced input: brain tumor tissue. These TCRs come from a male donor with glioblastoma. The CDR3 runs from the conserved cysteine through the conserved F or W. The order of the fields is V gene, D gene, CDR3 length, clone size, J gene, CDR3 protein, CDR3 DNA. A D gene is named only where the DNA matches it firmly. Rows give clone size only sometimes, using once, few, many, or a class for an expanded clone.

V gene: TRBV20-1; D gene: TRBD2; CDR3 length: 15; clone size: NA; J gene: TRBJ2-3; CDR3 protein: CSARDPAGRIDTQYF; CDR3 DNA: TGCAGTGCTAGAGACCCAGCGGGACGAATAGATACGCAGTATTTT
V gene: TRBV11-2; D gene: NA; CDR3 length: 12; clone size: NA; J gene: TRBJ2-7; CDR3 protein: CASSSRPREQYF; CDR3 DNA: TGTGCCAGCAGCTCCAGACCCCGAGAGCAGTACTTC
V gene: TRBV5-4; D gene: NA; CDR3 length: 14; clone size: once; J gene: TRBJ2-1; CDR3 protein: CASSASRGENEQFF; CDR3 DNA: TGTGCCAGCAGCGCCTCGAGGGGGGAAAATGAGCAGTTCTTC
V gene: TRBV6-6; D gene: NA; CDR3 length: 15; clone size: NA; J gene: TRBJ2-7; CDR3 protein: CASSYSSRESYEQYF; CDR3 DNA: TGTGCCAGCAGTTACTCAAGTCGGGAGAGTTACGAGCAGTACTTC
V gene: TRBV6-6; D gene: TRBD1; CDR3 length: 14; clone size: medium-sized; J gene: TRBJ2-5; CDR3 protein: CASTQGATQETQYF; CDR3 DNA: TGTGCCAGCACCCAGGGGGCGACCCAAGAGACCCAGTACTTC
V gene: TRBV20-1; D gene: TRBD2; CDR3 length: 16; clone size: NA; J gene: TRBJ2-3; CDR3 protein: CSARPRTSGWSDTQYF; CDR3 DNA: TGCAGTGCTAGACCCCGGACTAGCGGATGGTCAGATACGCAGTATTTT
V gene: TRBV6-2/TRBV6-3; D gene: NA; CDR3 length: 14; clone size: NA; J gene: TRBJ2-2; CDR3 protein: CASSEGQHTGGLFF; CDR3 DNA: TGTGCCAGCAGCGAAGGACAACACACCGGGGGGCTGTTTTTT
V gene: TRBV20-1; D gene: TRBD2; CDR3 length: 16; clone size: many; J gene: TRBJ2-3; CDR3 protein: CSASAAGTSGADTQYF; CDR3 DNA: TGCAGTGCTTCCGCGGCCGGGACTAGCGGAGCAGATACGCAGTATTTT
V gene: TRBV4-1; D gene: TRBD1; CDR3 length: 14; clone size: once; J gene: TRBJ1-2; CDR3 protein: CASSQRTGYDGYVF; CDR3 DNA: TGCGCCAGCAGCCAAAGGACAGGGTATGATGGCTACGTCTTC
V gene: TRBV29-1; D gene: NA; CDR3 length: 14; clone size: few; J gene: TRBJ2-1; CDR3 protein: CGTRDVNSYNEQFF; CDR3 DNA: TGCGGCACTCGGGACGTGAATTCCTACAATGAGCAGTTCTTC
V gene: TRBV12-3/TRBV12-4; D gene: NA; CDR3 length: 14; clone size: NA; J gene: TRBJ1-5; CDR3 protein: CASSPTKGDQPQHF; CDR3 DNA: TGTGCCAGCAGCCCGACAAAAGGGGATCAGCCCCAGCATTTT
V gene: TRBV20-1; D gene: TRBD1; CDR3 length: 15; clone size: NA; J gene: TRBJ2-7; CDR3 protein: CSAEPRTGKLYEQYF; CDR3 DNA: TGCAGTGCTGAGCCTCGGACAGGAAAACTGTACGAGCAGTACTTC
V gene: TRBV12-3/TRBV12-4; D gene: TRBD2; CDR3 length: 13; clone size: NA; J gene: TRBJ2-5; CDR3 protein: CASSSAAGRTQYF; CDR3 DNA: TGTGCCAGCAGCAGCGCAGCGGGACGGACCCAGTACTTC
V gene: TRBV11-3; D gene: NA; CDR3 length: 16; clone size: NA; J gene: TRBJ2-3; CDR3 protein: CASSLGGGRGSDTQFF; CDR3 DNA: TGTGCCAGCAGCTTAGGAGGCGGCCGGGGTTCGGATACGCAGTTTTTT
V gene: TRBV5-1; D gene: NA; CDR3 length: 14; clone size: few; J gene: TRBJ1-1; CDR3 protein: CASSFRASNTEAFF; CDR3 DNA: TGCGCCAGCAGCTTCCGGGCTTCGAACACTGAAGCTTTCTTT
V gene: TRBV29-1; D gene: NA; CDR3 length: 13; clone size: medium-sized; J gene: TRBJ1-1; CDR3 protein: CSVEHSSNTEAFF; CDR3 DNA: TGCAGCGTTGAACATTCCAGCAACACTGAAGCTTTCTTT
V gene: TRBV20-1; D gene: NA; CDR3 length: 14; clone size: few; J gene: TRBJ1-1; CDR3 protein: CSARPREGWTEAFF; CDR3 DNA: TGCAGTGCTAGGCCCAGGGAGGGGTGGACTGAAGCTTTCTTT
V gene: TRBV20-1; D gene: NA; CDR3 length: 13; clone size: NA; J gene: TRBJ1-5; CDR3 protein: CNTRGATNQLQHF; CDR3 DNA: TGCAATACTAGAGGGGCAACAAATCAGCTCCAGCATTTT
V gene: TRBV20-1; D gene: TRBD2; CDR3 length: 16; clone size: NA; J gene: TRBJ2-2; CDR3 protein: CGARASGRGNTGELFF; CDR3 DNA: TGCGGTGCTAGGGCTAGCGGAAGGGGTAACACCGGGGAGCTGTTTTTT
V gene: TRBV9; D gene: TRBD2; CDR3 length: 16; clone size: NA; J gene: TRBJ2-1; CDR3 protein: CFSSKGLAGGPNEQFF; CDR3 DNA: TGTTTCAGCAGCAAGGGACTAGCGGGAGGGCCAAATGAGCAGTTCTTC
V gene: TRBV11-2; D gene: NA; CDR3 length: 15; clone size: NA; J gene: TRBJ2-7; CDR3 protein: CASNFSGLTLYEQYF; CDR3 DNA: TGTGCCAGCAACTTCTCTGGCCTAACACTATACGAGCAGTACTTC
V gene: TRBV20-1; D gene: NA; CDR3 length: 14; clone size: NA; J gene: TRBJ2-1; CDR3 protein: CSARGEAGLYEQFF; CDR3 DNA: TGCAGTGCTAGAGGTGAGGCTGGGCTATATGAGCAGTTCTTC
V gene: TRBV11-2; D gene: NA; CDR3 length: 13; clone size: few; J gene: TRBJ2-7; CDR3 protein: CASSIPLSYEQYF; CDR3 DNA: TGTGCCAGCAGTATCCCCTTATCCTACGAGCAGTACTTC
V gene: TRBV6-1; D gene: TRBD1; CDR3 length: 15; clone size: NA; J gene: TRBJ2-7; CDR3 protein: CASSEGTGGSYEQYF; CDR3 DNA: TGTGCCAGCAGTGAAGGGACAGGGGGCTCCTACGAGCAGTACTTC
V gene: TRBV11-2; D gene: TRBD1; CDR3 length: 14; clone size: once; J gene: TRBJ1-1; CDR3 protein: CASSFHRGNTEAFF; CDR3 DNA: TGTGCCAGCAGTTTTCACAGGGGGAACACTGAGGCTTTCTTT
V gene: TRBV6-5; D gene: NA; CDR3 length: 14; clone size: NA; J gene: TRBJ2-1; CDR3 protein: CASSYGPGSVEQFF; CDR3 DNA: TGTGCCAGTAGTTACGGGCCGGGCTCCGTTGAGCAGTTCTTC
V gene: TRBV12-3/TRBV12-4; D gene: NA; CDR3 length: 12; clone size: medium-sized; J gene: TRBJ2-3; CDR3 protein: CASSLNEDTQYF; CDR3 DNA: TGTGCCAGCAGTTTAAACGAAGATACGCAGTATTTT
V gene: TRBV11-3; D gene: TRBD2; CDR3 length: 14; clone size: NA; J gene: TRBJ2-5; CDR3 protein: CASSCGRAPETQYF; CDR3 DNA: TGTGCCAGCAGCTGCGGGAGGGCCCCAGAGACCCAGTACTTC
V gene: TRBV5-8; D gene: TRBD2; CDR3 length: 17; clone size: many; J gene: TRBJ2-5; CDR3 protein: CASSRAGTSGLMETQYF; CDR3 DNA: TGTGCCAGCAGCAGAGCCGGGACTAGCGGTCTGATGGAGACCCAGTACTTC
V gene: TRBV20-1; D gene: TRBD1; CDR3 length: 14; clone size: medium-sized; J gene: TRBJ2-7; CDR3 protein: CSAKSGQATYEQYF; CDR3 DNA: TGCAGTGCTAAGTCCGGACAGGCAACCTACGAGCAGTACTTC
V gene: TRBV5-1; D gene: TRBD2; CDR3 length: 17; clone size: NA; J gene: TRBJ2-1; CDR3 protein: CDSSLESLAGSFNEQFF; CDR3 DNA: TGTGACAGCAGCTTGGAGTCTCTAGCGGGAAGTTTCAATGAGCAGTTCTTC
V gene: TRBV20-1; D gene: NA; CDR3 length: 16; clone size: NA; J gene: TRBJ1-1; CDR3 protein: CSARVQTLSAKTEAFF; CDR3 DNA: TGCAGTGCTAGAGTCCAGACCCTGAGTGCGAAGACTGAAGCTTTCTTT
V gene: TRBV5-1; D gene: NA; CDR3 length: 15; clone size: many; J gene: TRBJ2-2; CDR3 protein: CASSFTEANTGELFF; CDR3 DNA: TGCGCCAGCAGCTTCACGGAGGCCAACACCGGGGAGCTGTTTTTT
V gene: TRBV6-5; D gene: NA; CDR3 length: 15; clone size: large; J gene: TRBJ2-7; CDR3 protein: CASSYSLHQQHEQYF; CDR3 DNA: TGTGCCAGCAGTTACTCTTTACACCAACAACACGAGCAGTACTTC
V gene: TRBV24-1; D gene: NA; CDR3 length: 14; clone size: many; J gene: TRBJ2-5; CDR3 protein: CATSSGQGFETQYF; CDR3 DNA: TGTGCCACCAGTTCGGGGCAGGGCTTTGAGACCCAGTACTTC
V gene: TRBV29-1; D gene: NA; CDR3 length: 14; clone size: NA; J gene: TRBJ2-3; CDR3 protein: CSVEATSSGDTQYF; CDR3 DNA: TGCAGCGTTGAAGCGACAAGTTCGGGAGATACGCAGTATTTT
V gene: TRBV11-2; D gene: TRBD2; CDR3 length: 15; clone size: NA; J gene: TRBJ2-1; CDR3 protein: CTSSLGLAYYNEQFF; CDR3 DNA: TGTACCAGCAGCTTAGGACTAGCGTACTACAATGAGCAGTTCTTC
V gene: TRBV29-1; D gene: NA; CDR3 length: 15; clone size: NA; J gene: TRBJ2-3; CDR3 protein: CSVDYSGDLTDTQYF; CDR3 DNA: TGCAGCGTTGACTATAGCGGAGATCTCACAGATACGCAGTATTTC
V gene: TRBV6-6; D gene: NA; CDR3 length: 15; clone size: NA; J gene: TRBJ2-2; CDR3 protein: CASNFGGGITGELVF; CDR3 DNA: NA
V gene: TRBV10-3; D gene: TRBD2; CDR3 length: 16; clone size: few; J gene: TRBJ2-7; CDR3 protein: CASTGTSGRATYEQYF; CDR3 DNA: TGTGCCTCAACCGGGACTAGCGGGAGGGCCACGTACGAGCAGTACTTC
V gene: TRBV12-3/TRBV12-4; D gene: NA; CDR3 length: 11; clone size: NA; J gene: TRBJ1-1; CDR3 protein: CASTFGLEAFF; CDR3 DNA: TGTGCCAGCACCTTCGGACTTGAAGCTTTCTTT
V gene: TRBV20-1; D gene: TRBD1; CDR3 length: 16; clone size: medium-sized; J gene: TRBJ2-5; CDR3 protein: CSARDLINRGQETQYF; CDR3 DNA: TGCAGTGCTAGAGACCTCATAAACAGGGGGCAAGAGACCCAGTACTTC
V gene: TRBV10-3; D gene: TRBD1; CDR3 length: 16; clone size: NA; J gene: TRBJ2-1; CDR3 protein: CAISESSGTGRNEQFF; CDR3 DNA: TGTGCCATCAGTGAGTCGTCAGGGACAGGGAGGAATGAGCAGTTCTTC
V gene: TRBV10-3; D gene: NA; CDR3 length: 14; clone size: NA; J gene: TRBJ2-3; CDR3 protein: CAIRQQEDTDTQYF; CDR3 DNA: TGTGCCATCAGACAGCAGGAGGACACAGATACGCAGTATTTT
V gene: TRBV7-3; D gene: TRBD1; CDR3 length: 15; clone size: many; J gene: TRBJ1-1; CDR3 protein: CASSSAGGGGTEAFF; CDR3 DNA: TGTGCCAGCAGCTCCGCAGGGGGCGGAGGCACTGAAGCTTTCTTT
V gene: TRBV28; D gene: NA; CDR3 length: 12; clone size: many; J gene: TRBJ2-7; CDR3 protein: CASSFLTYEQYF; CDR3 DNA: TGTGCCAGCAGTTTTTTGACCTACGAGCAGTACTTC
V gene: TRBV5-1; D gene: NA; CDR3 length: 13; clone size: few; J gene: TRBJ2-5; CDR3 protein: CASIGSKQETQYF; CDR3 DNA: TGCGCCAGCATTGGGAGTAAGCAAGAGACCCAGTACTTC
V gene: TRBV11-1; D gene: TRBD1; CDR3 length: 12; clone size: NA; J gene: TRBJ2-7; CDR3 protein: CASSRGLHEQYF; CDR3 DNA: TGTGCCAGTAGCAGGGGGCTCCACGAGCAGTACTTC
V gene: TRBV7-3; D gene: TRBD1; CDR3 length: 15; clone size: NA; J gene: TRBJ2-4; CDR3 protein: CANSTDGTVKNIQYF; CDR3 DNA: TGTGCCAACAGCACCGACGGGACAGTCAAAAACATTCAGTACTTC
V gene: TRBV6-5; D gene: NA; CDR3 length: 21; clone size: NA; J gene: TRBJ2-5; CDR3 protein: CAGSYSRHPRWGGKVTETQYF; CDR3 DNA: TGTGCCGGCAGTTACTCCAGGCACCCACGTTGGGGAGGAAAGGTTACAGAGACCCAGTACTTC
V gene: TRBV29-1; D gene: NA; CDR3 length: 13; clone size: NA; J gene: TRBJ1-1; CDR3 protein: CSVEHSSNTEALF; CDR3 DNA: TGCAGCGTTGAACATTCCAGCAACACTGAGGCTCTCTTT
V gene: TRBV28; D gene: NA; CDR3 length: 16; clone size: NA; J gene: TRBJ2-6; CDR3 protein: CATRTSGPPGANVLTF; CDR3 DNA: TGTGCCACCCGGACCAGCGGGCCCCCCGGGGCCAACGTCCTGACTTTC
V gene: TRBV19; D gene: NA; CDR3 length: 15; clone size: NA; J gene: TRBJ1-4; CDR3 protein: CASSTENLEAEKLFF; CDR3 DNA: TGTGCCAGTAGTACTGAGAACCTCGAGGCGGAAAAACTGTTTTTT
V gene: TRBV4-2; D gene: NA; CDR3 length: 15; clone size: NA; J gene: TRBJ1-5; CDR3 protein: CASSQDMGEPQPQHF; CDR3 DNA: TGTGCCAGCAGCCAAGATATGGGGGAACCTCAGCCCCAGCATTTT